The source of this TCR beta chain is a study of blood T cell repertoires in COVID-19. Original processing methods: Amplification of reference gene primers provided the estimated nucleated cell counts. Generated by immunoSEQ multiplex PCR, the TCRdb table keeps only in-frame clones and is missing some. V, J and clone size derive from that table, while D and trimming were established from the DNA sequence. The data contain 35,000 to 45,000 clones, about 85% of them singletons. Sequencing was performed on peripheral blood. The TCR originated in a man aged 55 to 69 with acute or convalescent COVID-19.

The CDR3 coding sequence is TGTGCCAGCAGCCGGGAAAGACAGGGGATGGGTTCACCCCTCCACTTT. Translating gives CASSRERQGMGSPLHF. The chain employs TRBV7-2 and TRBJ1-6, with 8 bases identical to TRBD1. Germline-derived CDR1 and CDR2 are SGHTA and FQGNSA. Trimming at V came to 5 bases and at J to 9 bases, leaving 12 bases not matched to a gene. This CDR3 comprises 16 residues.